This is a list of T cell receptor beta chains from one sample in a study of identical twins. TCRdb reprocessed the 5' RACE reads via MiXCR and lists one record per CDR3 protein. The data contain approximately 500,000 distinct CDR3 sequences, 20% to 25% of them seen just once; the ten biggest clones take up roughly 2.8%. These same records also appear under a second study, on T cells expressing NK-cell markers.

The source material was CD4+ T cells sorted from blood. The source is a woman aged 18-29 years in good health. The CDR3 runs from the conserved cysteine through the conserved F or W. Fields, in order: CDR3 length, V gene, J gene, CDR3 protein.

>15|TRBV12-3/TRBV12-4|TRBJ1-2
CASSLSARLGYGYTF
>14|TRBV19|TRBJ2-1
CASSIDPPYSVQFF
>15|TRBV12-3/TRBV12-4|TRBJ2-3
CASTPASGFQDTQYF
>14|TRBV7-2|TRBJ1-1
CASSWDRGATEAFF
>15|TRBV5-6|TRBJ2-1
CASSHTGTGRNEQFF
>17|TRBV5-6|TRBJ2-5
CASSLSGWSRLGETQYF
>13|TRBV5-1|TRBJ2-4
CASSLVGRNIPFF
>15|TRBV3-1|TRBJ2-3
CASSQREGYTDTQYF
>14|TRBV28|TRBJ2-1
CASSLTKGNNEQFF
>12|TRBV5-4|TRBJ2-7
CASSLKSYEQYF
>14|TRBV5-1|TRBJ2-7
CASAFQISSYEQYF